Described below is a single T cell receptor beta chain sequence and its context. In germline, CDR1 is LGHNA, CDR2 YNFKEQ. CDR3 length equals 14 residues. The ends lost 8 bases at V and 2 bases at J; junction bases unmatched: 5. In the original processing: Quantification of nucleated cells was approximated via reference gene primer amplification. Assay: immunoSEQ multiplex PCR; the TCRdb copy retains only in-frame clones and omits some. The DNA was the basis for D and trimming; V, J and clone size are from that table. Among some 340,000 clones listed, over 80% were seen once. This entry is derived from a study of blood T cell repertoires in COVID-19. Study-wide background: Spain, Italy and the United States supplied samples that represented acute and convalescent COVID-19.

Participant ages covered about 18 to 89 years across about 22 US areas. Researchers sorted participants into cohorts using their self-reported clinical history. The receptor was derived from a woman in her 50s who had recovered from COVID-19. The sequenced material came from PBMCs or T cells enriched from blood (not recorded which). V and J are TRBV4-2 and TRBJ2-3; 9 bases are shared with TRBD2. The CDR3 sequence is CASSERGVTDTQYF. In nucleotides, the CDR3 is TGTGCCAGCTCAGAGCGGGGGGTCACAGATACGCAGTATTTT.